A selection of T cell receptor beta chains follows, all from one sample in a study of blood T cell repertoires in COVID-19. The protocol was immunoSEQ multiplex PCR, while the TCRdb copy is restricted to in-frame clones and leaves out a portion. The table shows about 190,000 clones, with nearly 90% occurring only once. Sequencing was done on a sample of peripheral blood. These receptors originate from a middle-aged man with acute or convalescent COVID-19. Both conserved end residues are part of each CDR3. Each record gives: D gene, clone size, J gene, V gene, CDR3 protein. D genes are given only for firm matches. Rows give clone size only sometimes, using once, few, many, or a class for an expanded clone.

>NA|NA|TRBJ2-3|TRBV12-3/TRBV12-4
CASSFITDTQYF
>NA|NA|TRBJ1-5|TRBV28
CASVQGIYSNQPQHF
>TRBD1|NA|TRBJ2-3|TRBV24-1
CATSKRTGGTDTQYF
>TRBD1|NA|TRBJ1-4|TRBV19
CASSIGQGTEKLFF
>TRBD1|NA|TRBJ2-5|TRBV7-7
CASSQGRGQGRTQYF
>TRBD1|NA|TRBJ1-4|TRBV19
CASSTAGGTNEKLFF
>TRBD1|NA|TRBJ1-1|TRBV29-1
CSARQGPNTEAFF
>NA|few|TRBJ1-4|TRBV5-6
CASSWETNEKLFF
>NA|NA|TRBJ1-2|TRBV30
CAWSPTVAGGYTF
>TRBD1|NA|TRBJ2-1|TRBV27
CASSAWTGVKAGNNEQFF
>NA|NA|TRBJ1-6|TRBV4-3
CASSQGYRDNSPLHF
>NA|NA|TRBJ2-1|TRBV7-3
CASSLERGLRNEQFF
>TRBD2|NA|TRBJ2-3|TRBV6-5
CASSYRAGGPADTQYF
>TRBD2|NA|TRBJ2-1|TRBV27
CASSSRTSNEQFF
>NA|NA|TRBJ2-2|TRBV2
CASSEKRGNTGELFF
>NA|NA|TRBJ2-3|TRBV6-5
CASSYNGGANTDTQYF
>TRBD2|NA|TRBJ2-5|TRBV28
CASRTSNQETQYF
>TRBD1|NA|TRBJ1-4|TRBV29-1
CSVGQGSTNEKLFF
>TRBD1|NA|TRBJ1-6|TRBV7-3
CASSSQGQGNSPLHF
>NA|NA|TRBJ1-5|TRBV21-1
CASSKVEGDSNQPQHF
>TRBD2|NA|TRBJ2-2|TRBV7-2
CASSFHSGGYSNTGELFF
>TRBD2|NA|TRBJ2-1|TRBV30
CAWKAASGEGKQFF
>TRBD2|NA|TRBJ2-7|TRBV7-9
CASSSHLAGASYEQYF
>NA|NA|TRBJ1-5|TRBV19
CASSPLEAGNQPQHF
>NA|NA|TRBJ1-5|TRBV6-6
CASSYLDSSNQPQHF
>NA|NA|TRBJ2-2|TRBV7-8
CASSRDSRYTGELFF
>NA|NA|TRBJ1-1|TRBV10-3
CAISGQYDTEAFF
>TRBD1|NA|TRBJ1-2|TRBV7-9
CASSNKQGMRVDYGYTF
>TRBD1|NA|TRBJ2-3|TRBV10-3
CATAPGQERLGGTDTQYF
>TRBD1|NA|TRBJ2-1|TRBV9
CASSAPESGQGYNEQFF
>TRBD2|NA|TRBJ2-1|TRBV20-1
CSASSGGTYNEQFF
>NA|NA|TRBJ2-5|TRBV9
CASSVGAGRETQYF
>TRBD1|NA|TRBJ2-2|TRBV6-5
CASSPTGVGELFF
>TRBD1|once|TRBJ2-3|TRBV5-6
CASSPQRWTGPGTDTQYF
>NA|once|TRBJ2-6|TRBV10-3
CAISENPGVSGANVLTF
>TRBD2|NA|TRBJ2-7|TRBV5-6
CASSLASGINEQYF
>NA|once|TRBJ2-5|TRBV7-8
CASSTRENTVRRHQETQYF
>TRBD1|NA|TRBJ1-6|TRBV29-1
CSASTGDNSPLHF
>TRBD1|NA|TRBJ1-4|TRBV3-1/TRBV3-2
CASSPLGQWPEKLFF
>NA|NA|TRBJ2-3|TRBV4-2
CASSPEWGHTDTQYF
>NA|NA|TRBJ1-4|TRBV7-9
CASSLSGTRAEKLFF
>TRBD2|NA|TRBJ2-3|TRBV19
CASSTLQRDGTQYF
>NA|NA|TRBJ1-5|TRBV6-2/TRBV6-3
CASSPARANSNQPQHF
>TRBD1|once|TRBJ1-1|TRBV5-1
CASSLRTGRNTEAFF
>TRBD1|NA|TRBJ1-4|TRBV6-6
CASSAGTGPEEKLFF
>TRBD1|NA|TRBJ1-6|TRBV6-6
CASSSDRVASPLHF
>TRBD1|NA|TRBJ1-1|TRBV3-1/TRBV3-2
CASSQPGQGRLEAFF
>NA|NA|TRBJ1-5|TRBV2
CASNSNSNQPQHF